This TCR beta chain is drawn from a study of blood T cell repertoires in COVID-19. Study details: The study drew acute and convalescent COVID-19 samples from the United States, Italy and Spain. Sources were T cells, B-cell-depleted T cells, or PBMCs; the material itself was cDNA or gDNA.

This clone was counted only a few times. Some clones are missing from TCRdb's copy, which holds only in-frame ones; the method was immunoSEQ multiplex PCR. The sample includes about 260,000 clones, about 80% of them seen just once. Germline CDR1 and CDR2: SGHRS and YFSETQ. The CDR3 spans 14 residues. V lost 4 bases to trimming and J lost 5 bases, with 13 bases between them. Sequencing used peripheral blood. V gene TRBV5-1 combines with J gene TRBJ1-5, with D hard to call. This TCR was sampled from a woman older than 75 with acute or convalescent COVID-19. DNA for the CDR3: TGCGCCAGCAGCCCAGGACTGGGAGATCAGCCCCAGCATTTT. Residues: CASSPGLGDQPQHF.